This T cell receptor beta chain was obtained from a study of molecular identifiers for immune sequencing clone quantification. At the level of the study: Five portions were made in replicates from RNA of roughly 20,000 or 100,000 naive CD8 cells, and four underwent sequencing. Whole-study results and caveats: Even with one million naive cells present, spiked Jurkat TCR RNA from one cell was reportedly detectable.

CD8+CD4-CCR7+CD45RA+ sorting gave the naive CD8 T cells. The length of the CDR3 is 16 residues. The V and J ends lost 4 bases and 2 bases, in that order; junction bases with no gene match: 6. The germline gives CDR1 PRHDT, CDR2 FYEKMQ (reference sequence). With regard to this clonotype: Its antigen is currently unknown.

TCRdb reprocessed the PCR reads via MiXCR and lists one record per CDR3 protein. The table includes about 640,000 distinct CDR3 sequences, just under 20% detected once. The chain joins TRBV13 to TRBJ1-3; 9 bases fit TRBD1. The origin of this receptor is a human donor in good health. Some libraries in this study had Jurkat cell RNA spiked in. Input material: naive CD8+ T cells from blood, with Jurkat cell RNA spiked in. Subset indicated: FACS-sorted CD8+CD4-CCR7+CD45RA+ naive T cells. In nucleotides, the CDR3 is TGTGCCAGCAGCTCGACAGGGGGTACCCCTGGAAACACCATATATTTT. Translated, it gives CASSSTGGTPGNTIYF.